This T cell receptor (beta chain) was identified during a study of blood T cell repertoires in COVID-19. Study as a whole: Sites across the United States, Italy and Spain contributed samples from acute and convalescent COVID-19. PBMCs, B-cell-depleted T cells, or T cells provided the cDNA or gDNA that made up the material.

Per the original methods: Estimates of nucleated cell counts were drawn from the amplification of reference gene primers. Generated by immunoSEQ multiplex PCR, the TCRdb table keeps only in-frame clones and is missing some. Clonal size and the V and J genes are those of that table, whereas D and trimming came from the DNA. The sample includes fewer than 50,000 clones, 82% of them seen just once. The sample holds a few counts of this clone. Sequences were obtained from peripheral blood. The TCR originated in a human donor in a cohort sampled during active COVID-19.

The CDR3 protein is CASSPGTSGSTDTQYF. The CDR3 DNA sequence: TGCGCCAGCAGCCCCGGGACTAGCGGGAGCACAGATACGCAGTATTTT. The rearrangement uses TRBV5-1 and TRBJ2-3; 12 bases agree with TRBD2. CDR3 length: 16 residues. After removal of 4 bases from V and 0 bases from J, the junction contained 3 bases not matched to a gene. Germline loops: CDR1 SGHRS, CDR2 YFSETQ.